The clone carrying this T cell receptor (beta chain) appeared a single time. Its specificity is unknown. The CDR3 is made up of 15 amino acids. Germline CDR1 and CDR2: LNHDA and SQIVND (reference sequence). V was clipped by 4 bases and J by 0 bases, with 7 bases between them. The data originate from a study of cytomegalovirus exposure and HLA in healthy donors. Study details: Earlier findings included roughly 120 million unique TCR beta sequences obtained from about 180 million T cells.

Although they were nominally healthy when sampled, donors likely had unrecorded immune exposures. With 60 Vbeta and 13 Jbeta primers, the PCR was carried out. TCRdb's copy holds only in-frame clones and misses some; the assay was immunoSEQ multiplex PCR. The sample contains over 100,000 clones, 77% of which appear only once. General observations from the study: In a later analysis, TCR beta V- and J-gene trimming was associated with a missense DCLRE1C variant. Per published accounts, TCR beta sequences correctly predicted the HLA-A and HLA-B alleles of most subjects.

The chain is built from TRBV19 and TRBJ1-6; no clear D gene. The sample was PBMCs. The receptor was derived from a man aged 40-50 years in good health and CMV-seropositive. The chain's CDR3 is CASSTESSYNSPLHF. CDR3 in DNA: TGTGCCAGTAGTACAGAGAGCTCCTATAATTCACCCCTCCACTTT.